This is a list of T cell receptor beta chains from one sample in a study of shared clonotypes between healthy human individuals. Clones were sequenced by immunoSEQ multiplex PCR, and TCRdb holds only the in-frame ones, with some missing. The sample records 2 million to 2.5 million clones, 85% to 95% being singletons. The sequencing sample was made of naive CD4+ T cells from PBMCs. Every receptor here comes from a man between 18 and 29 years old in good health. Some clones in this sample may be carry-over from other donors' samples. Each CDR3 is given with its conserved first and last residue.

TRBV28,TRBJ2-2,CASSLRQGAGGNTGELFF
TRBV28,TRBJ2-6,CASREGPHAGANVLTF
TRBV7-9,TRBJ1-1,CASTKGGNTEAFF
TRBV11-2,TRBJ1-4,CASSLRTDEKLFF
TRBV19,TRBJ2-5,CASTLAGTETQYF
TRBV11-2,TRBJ2-1,CASSLETINNEQFF
TRBV5-1,TRBJ1-6,CASSLSTDNSPLHF
TRBV18,TRBJ2-1,CASSPAAGLYHEQFF
TRBV5-1,TRBJ1-3,CASSSRLGDSGNTIYF
TRBV2,TRBJ2-7,CASKTGQGSYEQYF
TRBV5-1,TRBJ1-5,CASSLGQENQPQHF
TRBV7-8,TRBJ2-2,CASSPGTGNTGELFF
TRBV10-3,TRBJ1-1,CAAKGQENTEAFF
TRBV7-9,TRBJ2-7,CASSLAGRAPYEQYF
TRBV6-5,TRBJ1-5,CASSYFGQGSNQPQHF
TRBV7-3,TRBJ2-5,CASSPGVSGGTQYF
TRBV7-9,TRBJ2-5,CASSPWRGLPETQYF
TRBV6-1,TRBJ1-5,CASSDPQGFGQPQHF
TRBV11-2,TRBJ1-1,CASSLRRNTEAFF
TRBV28,TRBJ2-5,CASTDNQETQYF
TRBV6-5,TRBJ2-3,CASSYSSDREADTQYF
TRBV5-1,TRBJ2-1,CASSPIAGGPNEQFF
TRBV18,TRBJ2-2,CASSQGTGLELFF
TRBV18,TRBJ1-1,CASSPPSTGDEAFF
TRBV11-2,TRBJ2-1,CASSPALSSYNEQFF
TRBV10-1,TRBJ2-7,CASSEGQSGLEQYF
TRBV5-1,TRBJ2-7,CASSFGDATYEQYF
TRBV4-1,TRBJ2-2,CASSPGLAGSGELFF